Presented here are 7 T cell receptor beta chains from one specimen sequenced in a study of blood T cell repertoires in COVID-19. Sequenced by immunoSEQ multiplex PCR; TCRdb stores in-frame clones only, minus some. The table records about 190,000 clones, about nine tenths of them present only once. The sequencing sample was made of peripheral blood. These receptor sequences come from an older man with active or convalescent COVID-19.

This chain connects TRBV7-9 to TRBJ1-1, with unresolved D. V gave up 5 bases and J gave up 7 bases, with 14 bases separating them. The CDR3 has 13 amino acids. Germline CDR1 is SEHNR and CDR2 is FQNEAQ (reference sequence). Written as DNA, the CDR3 is TGTGCCAGCAGCATAAACCAAGAGGGTGAAGCTTTCTTT. As protein: CASSINQEGEAFF. Based on the CDR3 plus reference TRBV7-9 and TRBJ1-1, the full variable domain is DTGVSQNPRHKITKRGQNVTFRCDPISEHNRLYWYRQTLGQGPEFLTYFQNEAQLEKSRLLSDRFSAERPKGSFSTLEIQRTEQGDSAMYLCASSINQEGEAFFGQGTRLTVV.

This chain uses TRBV24-1 with TRBJ2-3; 10 bases align to TRBD2. V dropped 3 bases and J dropped 3; count of bases not matched to a gene: 8. CDR1 and CDR2 (germline): KGHDR, SFDVKD. The CDR3 contains 17 residues. This chain's CDR3 is CATSDPAGLANTDTQYF. The CDR3 DNA follows: TGTGCCACCAGTGATCCGGCGGGACTAGCGAATACAGATACGCAGTATTTT.

V gene TRBV19 combines with J gene TRBJ1-4; 7 bases fit TRBD1. Germline-derived CDR1 and CDR2 are LNHDA and SQIVND (reference sequence). V shed 5 bases, J shed 7 bases, and the junction held 10 bases outside the gene matches. The CDR3 is 15 residues long. Here the CDR3 reads CASSFPGGQGEKLFF. Here the CDR3 DNA reads TGTGCCAGTAGTTTTCCAGGGGGACAAGGTGAAAAACTGTTTTTT.

The rearrangement links TRBV6-5 to TRBJ2-7; 11 nucleotides line up with TRBD1. The CDR3 sequence is 15 residues long. The V gene's germline CDR1 is MNHEY and CDR2 SVGAGI. V lost 5 bases, J lost 2 bases, and 5 bases stayed unmatched. CDR3 sequence (DNA): TGTGCCAGCAGTACGGACAGGGGGCCAACCTACGAGCAGTACTTC. Translation gives CASSTDRGPTYEQYF.

The V gene is TRBV9, the J gene TRBJ1-2; TRBD1 agrees at 9 bases. V lost 3 bases to trimming and J lost 4 bases; unmatched junction nucleotides: 10. Germline-derived CDR1 and CDR2 are SGDLS and YYNGEE. CDR3 length: 16 residues. CDR3 amino acids: CASSAEGTGNSYGYTF. CDR3 in DNA: TGTGCCAGCAGCGCCGAGGGGACAGGGAACTCCTATGGCTACACCTTC.

The chain recombines TRBV5-1 with TRBJ1-1, with D maybe TRBD1 (6 bases). V lost 0 bases and J 11 bases, leaving 17 bases between the germline ends. Germline V CDR1 and CDR2: SGHRS, YFSETQ. CDR3 length: 14 amino acids. This CDR3 reads CASSLELQGREAFF. In DNA form, the CDR3 reads TGCGCCAGCAGCTTGGAACTACAGGGCCGTGAGGCTTTCTTT.

In its sample, this clone was seen once. V is TRBV10-3 and J is TRBJ2-7; 8 bases fit TRBD1. Germline CDR1 and CDR2: ENHRY and SYGVKD. J was trimmed by 6 bases and V by 2 bases; bases with no gene match: 9. The CDR3 is 15 amino acids. CDR3 DNA: TGTGCCATCAGTGAGCAACCGGGACAGGTAGGCGAGCAGTACTTC. Encoded protein: CAISEQPGQVGEQYF.